The T cell receptor beta chain under discussion was sequenced for a study of T-cell memory formation after mild COVID-19 (dated by TCRdb to 2020 to 2022). The study in broad terms: TCR sequence clusters from the two donors were largely donor specific. In a couple of donors, T-cell clones that expanded and contracted after mild COVID-19 were tracked by sequencing TCRalpha and TCRbeta repertoires over time. The cohort was made up of two young adult volunteers, one female and one male, who were previously healthy.

The sequencer listed for this sample is Illumina NovaSeq 6000. Using 5'RACE with constant-segment primers, TCRalpha and TCRbeta cDNA libraries were constructed, with sample barcodes and unique molecular identifiers added in the process. RNA was extracted from every sample with Trizol reagent. Libraries were amplified in two PCR steps, with a second sample barcode and Illumina TruSeq adapters added in the second step. Sequencing of libraries was performed on an Illumina NovaSeq with 2 x 150 bp paired-end reads. On the study's bioinformatics: With migec v1.2.7, reads were demultiplexed and then collapsed into UMI-guided consensus sequences. Using mixcr v2.1.11, the UMI consensuses were aligned to TRA and TRB V and J templates and assembled into clonotypes. A clonotype was counted as expanded or contracted only if both edgeR and NoisET called the change significant, with noise models trained on biological replicates. For edgeR calls, the thresholds were a false discovery rate-adjusted p below 0.01 and a log2 fold-change of 1. As an exploratory analysis of dynamics, PCA with hierarchical clustering was applied to max-normalized trajectories of the 1000 most abundant clonotypes. Separately sequenced CD4+ and CD8+ repertoires were used to assign the CD4 or CD8 phenotype of responding clones. The public reads were quality trimmed at Q25 with fastp and then assembled into clones with MiXCR by TCRdb, keeping productive beta chains. Here each entry gathers all rows of one CDR3 protein and keeps the most common genes and DNA. V and J calls and clone size were set by TCRdb, not the authors. This sample comprises 300,000 to 400,000 distinct CDR3 sequences, around a sixth of them detected only once. Together, the top ten hold around 24% of the sample.

To note about this clonotype: This clone's antigen is unknown. No per-base quality is available; no much larger clone lies one base away.

V is clipped by 0 bases and J by 2 bases, and the sequence between their germline boundaries is 8 bases long. The CDR1 and CDR2 encoded by the germline V gene are MGHRA and YSYEKL. Including the terminal cysteine and phenylalanine, the CDR3 comprises 15 residues. Only the CDR3 DNA stays, 45 bases, in frame from base 1. PBMCs were isolated by Ficoll-Paque density gradient centrifugation. Overall results and qualifications from the work: From day 15 to 85, contracting clones showed balanced CD4/CD8 phenotypes, whereas a second wave of clones that expanded from day 15 to 37 leaned towards CD4+. Contracting CD4+ clones turned up mainly in the CM and EM memory subsets, whereas EMRA was where CD8+ clones were enriched. Some responding clones were detected in pre-infection memory, suggesting pre-existing cross-reactive memory T cells joined the SARS-CoV-2 response. The study covered only a couple of mild cases, and larger cohorts including severe cases with pre-infection samples were considered necessary. SARS-CoV-2 specificity was not confirmed for the second-wave clones peaking on day 37.

This TCR was sampled from a man younger than 35 who had mild COVID-19 (a few samples of this study predate the infection). The sample titles of this study are shuffled in the database, so cell type and time point are left out; the donor was told from shared clones. Sequencing was done on a sample of PBMCs or a T cell subset sorted from them (not recorded which). This chain is built from TRBV4-1 and TRBJ1-3; no D gene can be assigned with confidence. The nucleotide sequence is given as TGCGCCAGCAGCCAAGATTCCTTCCCTGGAAACACCATATATTTT. Translated, this is CASSQDSFPGNTIYF.